The present entry profiles one TCR beta chain with its context. Its antigen remains undetermined. No clone much larger than this one lies a single base away; base qualities are absent. This entry is derived from a study of shared clonotypes between healthy human individuals (TCRdb year 2020). About the full investigation: A few men and a couple of women, aged 18 to 49 years, made up the cohort. For each donor, CD4 naive and CD4 memory were each run on three plates, CD8 naive on two plates, and CD8 memory on one plate. To estimate repertoire size and how much clonotype sharing occurs between individuals, the study deeply sequenced the blood TCR repertoires of five healthy adults. To increase sequencing depth and limit assay-specific biases, TCR repertoire library preparation and sequencing were carried out by different laboratories using diverse techniques. Leukapheresis yielded between about 0.94 and 9 billion PBMCs per donor.

Using the deep immunoSEQ assay, TCR CDR3 regions were amplified from genomic DNA by multiplex PCR. Extracted genomic DNA from each cell subset was spread evenly across all wells of several immunoSEQ 96-well plates, with each plate serving as a replicate. For sorted subsets, around 200 ng genomic DNA, equal to tens of thousands of T cell genomes, was loaded into each replicate PCR. Purified libraries were measured with a Qubit 3.0 fluorometer, size-checked on a Bioanalyzer 2100, and measured again with the KAPA Library Quantification kit. Each immunoSEQ 96-well plate was sequenced on its own single-read 150-cycle Illumina NextSeq 550 flow cell. The source study handled its data this way. Because the immunoSEQ output held only junctional sequences and lacked quality scores, the filtering could not match the filtering applied to full-length reads. To assign V/J genes and CDR3, sequences were annotated against IMGT germline references using PyIR, a Python wrapper for IgBLAST v1.9. Any read was removed if the V/J assignment was weak (E-value above 1e-6), the CDR3 was missing, or the read contained stop codons, out-of-frame junctions, or ambiguous translated residues. V3J clonotypes were defined by identical inferred V gene, J gene, and CDR3 amino acid sequence. To compute the percentage overlap between repertoires, the number of shared unique clonotypes was divided by the size of the smaller repertoire. Richness of each repertoire was evaluated using RTK rarefaction, the Chao1 estimator, and Recon v2.1 estimates of unobserved clonotypes. Generation probabilities for all TCRbeta clonotypes obtained by the gDNA method from a handful of donors were computed using OLGA. In its TCRdb copy, this immuneACCESS table keeps in-frame sequences only and misses some clones. Where compared with another copy, unresolved V genes explain less than half of these, and the others have no known cause. That table supplies the V and J calls and clone size; D and trimming were determined from the DNA. The sample table contains 2 million to 2.5 million clones; only one count was recorded for just under 95% of them. Jointly, the top ten make up roughly 1% of the sample.

CD8 naive samples consisted of CD45RO-negative cells that were positively selected for CCR7, yielding a CD45RA+CCR7+ population without TemRA cells. Healthy HIV-negative adults with no recently reported acute infections or vaccinations were included as donors. Every donor was a Caucasian adult living in Nashville, Tennessee, USA. Blood was obtained by leukapheresis, after which PBMCs were separated by Ficoll-Histopaque density gradient centrifugation and cryopreserved in liquid nitrogen vapor phase. Analytical flow cytometry was used to check the purity and quantity of every magnetically sorted T cell population. Each sorted fraction had its genomic DNA isolated and then quantified by UV absorbance on a Nanodrop 2000c. General study outcomes and caveats: Because the study included only a small number of donors, the genetic and exposure-history diversity represented was limited. Sampling was limited to blood, and TCR repertoires in tissue likely differ from TCR repertoires in blood. Rarefaction of sorted-subset datasets indicated incomplete sequencing despite the large sequencing depth. Pairwise subsampling led to the expectation that sequencing depth would affect the degree of clonotype sharing among donors. About 5% of naive CD4, 3.5% of naive CD8, 2% to 2.5% of memory CD4, and 0.4% of memory CD8 clonotypes were shared across four donors. Clonotypes shared by all four sorted-subset donors showed higher generation probabilities than non-shared clonotypes. Naive subsets generally had larger estimated clonotype richness than memory subsets did.

The receptor was derived from a man younger than 35 in good health. Specimen: naive CD8+ T cells sorted from blood. The sample's cell subset or site label, in plain terms: CD45RA+CCR7+.

The CDR3 reads as follows: CASSFIAGGYNEQFF. The bases are TGCGCCAGCAGCTTTATAGCGGGAGGGTACAATGAGCAGTTCTTC. The rearrangement combines TRBV5-1 with TRBJ2-1; 11 bases in the middle match TRBD2. The CDR3 numbers 15 residues from cysteine through phenylalanine. CDR3 DNA only is kept here, 45 bases in frame from base 1. The germline V gene specifies SGHRS as CDR1 and YFSETQ as CDR2. V has 2 bases trimmed and J has 4 bases trimmed; junction bases matching no gene number 2.